This T cell receptor (beta chain) was sequenced in a study of Ad26.COV2.S vaccination and SARS-CoV-2 variants. The wider study: The study gave Ad26.COV2.S intramuscularly, once or twice 56 days apart.

Some clones are missing from TCRdb's copy, which holds only in-frame ones; the method was immunoSEQ multiplex PCR. The sample has approximately 480,000 clones, about 83% seen once. V lost 4 bases, J lost 6 bases, and 10 bases lay in between. The CDR3 runs 13 residues. CDR1 and CDR2 from the germline V gene are MDHEN and SYDVKM. Indicated treatment: some 19 received Ad26.COV2.S at low or high dose, single or two shots; 5 received placebo; per-sample allocation not given. Each sample was drawn 63 days after the first injection (of vaccine or placebo). This sample comprised peripheral blood, obtained in a trial of Ad26.COV2.S vaccine versus placebo. The rearrangement uses TRBV28 and TRBJ2-4; D not certain. This clonotype originated in a person between 18 and 60 years old who received the Ad26.COV2.S COVID-19 vaccine or a placebo. As DNA, the CDR3 is TGTGCCAGCAGTTACCGGTCAGGAAACATTCAGTACTTC. Translating gives CASSYRSGNIQYF.